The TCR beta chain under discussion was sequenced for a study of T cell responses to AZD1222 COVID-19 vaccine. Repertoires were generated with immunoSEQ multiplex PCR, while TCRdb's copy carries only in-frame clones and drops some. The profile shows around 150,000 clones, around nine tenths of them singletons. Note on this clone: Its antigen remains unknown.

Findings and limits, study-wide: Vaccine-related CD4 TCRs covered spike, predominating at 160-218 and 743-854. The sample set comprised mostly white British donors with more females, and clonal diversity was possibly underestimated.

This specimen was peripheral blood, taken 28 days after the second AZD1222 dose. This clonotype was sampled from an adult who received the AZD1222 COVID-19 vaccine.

CDR3: CASSLGDRAQQFF. The CDR3 bases are TGTGCCAGCAGTCTAGGGGACAGGGCACAGCAGTTCTTC. This chain links TRBV6-6 with TRBJ2-1, with 9 bases aligning to TRBD1. This CDR3 spans 13 amino acids. CDR1 is MNHNY and CDR2 is SVGAGI in the germline V gene (reference sequence). The junction had 7 bases not matched to a gene; V was cut back by 5 bases and J by 11 bases.